The clone carrying this TCR beta chain has just one count. Its antigen is not known. Unsorted samples relied on tens of millions of PBMCs, which served as the source of genomic DNA. The data stem from a study of shared clonotypes between healthy human individuals. Overall study results and limits: Sharing of clonotypes among donors was expected to vary with sequencing depth.

Researchers divided each subset's genomic DNA evenly across several immunoSEQ plates. TCRdb keeps only in-frame clones here, not all; method: immunoSEQ multiplex PCR. The sample has about 490,000 clones, around 80% seen once. The CDR3 extends over 15 amino acids. V shed 8 bases and J 6 bases; nucleotides not matched to a gene: 14. Germline CDR1 is LNHDA and CDR2 is SQIVND (reference sequence). Sequencing input: PBMCs. The chain employs TRBV19 and TRBJ2-5; 8 nucleotides line up with TRBD1. This receptor was identified in a woman aged 40 to 50 in good health. Some clones in this sample may be carry-over from other donors' samples. The CDR3 spells CASSTGGANGKTQYF. The CDR3 DNA sequence: TGTGCCAGTTCAACAGGGGGTGCGAATGGAAAGACCCAGTACTTC.